In this sample, the clone carrying this T cell receptor beta chain turned up many times. The CDR3 sequence is 12 residues long. V lost 5 bases and J lost 4; bases outside the gene matches: 1. Germline V CDR1 and CDR2: DFQATT, SNEGSKA (reference sequence). This entry is derived from a study of identical twins' blood T cells. TCRdb reprocessed the 5' RACE reads via MiXCR and lists one record per CDR3 protein. The sample records hundreds of thousands of distinct CDR3 sequences, over 25% being singletons. The genes are TRBV20-1 and TRBJ2-1, with TRBD2 identical over 8 bases. The specimen sequenced was PBMCs. The source is a woman aged 18 to 55 in good health. This chain's CDR3 is CSALAGYNEQFF. The CDR3 region has the DNA TGCAGTGCTTTAGCGGGGTACAATGAGCAGTTCTTC.